This is a list of T cell receptor beta chains from one sample in a study of identical twins. TCRdb ran MiXCR on the 5' RACE reads and lists one entry per CDR3 protein. The sample lists some 730,000 distinct CDR3 sequences, over 15% seen once, with approximately 14% in the top ten. These data were also filed under a second study, of T cells expressing NK-cell markers.

The sample taken for sequencing was PBMCs. The receptors come from a woman aged 18-29 years in good health. The CDR3 runs from the conserved cysteine through the conserved F or W. Each record gives: CDR3 protein, CDR3 DNA, clone size, D gene, J gene, V gene. D genes are given only for firm matches. Clone size is stated in some rows and not others, as once, few, many or a class when expanded.

CDR3: CASSHEAGTYNEQFF; DNA: TGCGCCAGCAGCCATGAAGCGGGAACCTACAATGAGCAGTTCTTC; size: .; D: TRBD2; J: TRBJ2-1; V: TRBV4-3
CDR3: CSVVLRWAGELFF; DNA: TGCAGCGTTGTCCTCCGATGGGCCGGGGAGCTGTTTTTT; size: .; D: .; J: TRBJ2-2; V: TRBV29-1
CDR3: CASSFDPVGKFF; DNA: TGTGCCAGCAGCTTTGACCCGGTAGGGAAGTTCTTC; size: few; D: .; J: TRBJ2-1; V: TRBV5-5
CDR3: CASSGGQAGYGYTF; DNA: TGTGCCAGCAGTGGAGGACAGGCTGGCTATGGCTACACCTTC; size: .; D: TRBD1; J: TRBJ1-2; V: TRBV2
CDR3: CASSPTPAARKANTGELFF; DNA: TGTGCCAGCAGTCCCACGCCCGCGGCCAGAAAGGCGAACACCGGGGAGCTGTTTTTT; size: .; D: .; J: TRBJ2-2; V: TRBV12-3/TRBV12-4
CDR3: CSAIDRGRLNSPLHF; DNA: TGCAGTGCTATAGACAGGGGGCGCCTTAATTCACCCCTCCACTTT; size: .; D: TRBD1; J: TRBJ1-6; V: TRBV20-1
CDR3: CASTAASGHPRWNEQFF; DNA: TGCGCCAGCACGGCGGCAAGCGGCCATCCCCGCTGGAATGAGCAGTTCTTC; size: .; D: .; J: TRBJ2-1; V: TRBV10-1
CDR3: CASRDTGHYTDTQYF; DNA: TGTGCCAGCAGGGATACGGGACACTACACAGATACGCAGTATTTT; size: few; D: .; J: TRBJ2-3; V: TRBV6-1
CDR3: CASSGPGTSNEQFF; DNA: TGTGCCAGCAGCGGCCCCGGGACGTCTAATGAGCAGTTCTTC; size: .; D: .; J: TRBJ2-1; V: TRBV6-1
CDR3: CASSPDFTDTQYF; DNA: TGCGCCAGCAGCCCGGACTTCACAGATACGCAGTATTTT; size: few; D: .; J: TRBJ2-3; V: TRBV5-1
CDR3: CSVGPTPTEQYF; DNA: TGCAGCGTTGGGCCAACCCCCACCGAGCAGTACTTC; size: once; D: .; J: TRBJ2-7; V: TRBV29-1
CDR3: CASRKSDSYYEQYF; DNA: TGTGCCAGCAGGAAATCTGACAGCTACTACGAGCAGTACTTC; size: .; D: .; J: TRBJ2-7; V: TRBV6-1
CDR3: CAWRYLAESYEQYF; DNA: TGTGCCTGGAGATACCTAGCGGAGAGTTACGAGCAGTACTTC; size: few; D: TRBD2; J: TRBJ2-7; V: TRBV30
CDR3: CASSAYEMGGPISTDTQYF; DNA: TGTGCCAGCAGCGCATACGAGATGGGGGGGCCTATTAGCACAGATACGCAGTATTTT; size: few; D: .; J: TRBJ2-3; V: TRBV9
CDR3: CASSQLWTGTNTEAFF; DNA: TGCGCCAGCAGCCAACTTTGGACAGGGACGAACACTGAAGCTTTCTTT; size: .; D: TRBD1; J: TRBJ1-1; V: TRBV4-1
CDR3: CASSSGRVNSYNEQFF; DNA: TGTGCCAGCAGTTCAGGACGGGTAAACTCCTACAATGAGCAGTTCTTC; size: .; D: .; J: TRBJ2-1; V: TRBV6-5
CDR3: CASNPRPGQGMNTEAFF; DNA: TGTGCCAGCAACCCGAGACCGGGACAGGGGATGAACACTGAAGCTTTCTTT; size: .; D: TRBD1; J: TRBJ1-1; V: TRBV6-1
CDR3: CASSLGYGGRTDTQYF; DNA: TGTGCCAGCAGCTTAGGTTATGGGGGGCGCACAGATACGCAGTATTTT; size: .; D: .; J: TRBJ2-3; V: TRBV7-2
CDR3: CSAKDYSYEQYF; DNA: TGCAGTGCTAAGGACTACTCCTACGAGCAGTACTTC; size: few; D: .; J: TRBJ2-7; V: TRBV20-1
CDR3: CASSLRDRPYTGELFF; DNA: TGTGCCAGCAGCTTGCGGGACAGGCCGTATACCGGGGAGCTGTTTTTT; size: .; D: TRBD1; J: TRBJ2-2; V: TRBV5-8
CDR3: CASSERRGAVVEF; DNA: TGTGCCAGCAGTGAACGCAGAGGAGCCGTGGTGGAATTC; size: few; D: .; J: TRBJ2-1; V: TRBV6-1
CDR3: CASSEGGTRNQPQHF; DNA: TGTGCCAGCAGTGAAGGGGGGACACGAAATCAGCCCCAGCATTTT; size: .; D: .; J: TRBJ1-5; V: TRBV2
CDR3: CATSGTGAHEQFF; DNA: TGTGCCACCTCCGGGACAGGGGCCCATGAGCAGTTCTTC; size: .; D: TRBD1; J: TRBJ2-1; V: TRBV10-3
CDR3: CASSPHPNDYEQYF; DNA: TGTGCCAGCAGCCCGCATCCTAACGACTACGAGCAGTACTTC; size: few; D: .; J: TRBJ2-7; V: TRBV7-8
CDR3: CASSRLGTEYNEQFF; DNA: TGCGCCAGCAGCCGTCTCGGGACGGAGTACAATGAGCAGTTCTTC; size: few; D: .; J: TRBJ2-1; V: TRBV5-1
CDR3: CASSEAPKNTEAFF; DNA: TGTGCCAGCAGTGAAGCGCCCAAGAACACTGAAGCTTTCTTT; size: few; D: .; J: TRBJ1-1; V: TRBV2
CDR3: CASSRFGQVYNSPLHF; DNA: TGTGCCAGCAGCAGATTCGGACAGGTCTATAATTCACCCCTCCACTTT; size: few; D: .; J: TRBJ1-6; V: TRBV21-1
CDR3: CASSSGSLRDNEQFF; DNA: TGTGCCAGCAGTTCCGGGAGCCTACGAGACAATGAGCAGTTCTTC; size: few; D: .; J: TRBJ2-1; V: TRBV12-3/TRBV12-4
CDR3: CASTLSGGGDTQYF; DNA: TGTGCCAGCACCCTCAGCGGGGGTGGGGATACGCAGTATTTT; size: .; D: TRBD2; J: TRBJ2-3; V: TRBV5-4
CDR3: CASSKNSGNTIYF; DNA: TGTGCCAGCAGCAAGAACTCTGGAAACACCATATATTTT; size: few; D: .; J: TRBJ1-3; V: TRBV7-3
CDR3: CASSRLVRQGASGGYTF; DNA: TGTGCCAGCAGTCGACTCGTTCGACAGGGGGCGAGTGGGGGCTACACCTTC; size: few; D: TRBD1; J: TRBJ1-2; V: TRBV6-5
CDR3: CSAGWGSGYTF; DNA: TGCAGTGCTGGGTGGGGCAGCGGCTACACCTTC; size: few; D: .; J: TRBJ1-2; V: TRBV20-1
CDR3: CASSSSSGTARYNEQFF; DNA: TGTGCCAGCAGCTCCAGCTCCGGGACTGCCCGATACAATGAGCAGTTCTTC; size: few; D: .; J: TRBJ2-1; V: TRBV27